Below, 9 T cell receptor beta chains from the same sample are listed, as sequenced in a study of somatic reversion in DOCK8 deficiency. Using EuroClonality-NGS primers, TRB was amplified from about 98 ng genomic DNA in one-step amplicon PCR. MiXCR, applied by TCRdb to the multiplex PCR reads, yields one record per CDR3 protein. The table lists 450 to 500 distinct CDR3 sequences, over 20% of them singletons, with roughly 50% in the top ten. Sequencing input: peripheral blood. Receptors originate from a human donor with DOCK8 deficiency.

The chain carries TRBV12-3 or TRBV12-4 and TRBJ1-5, with unresolved D. V gave up 6 bases and J gave up 0 bases, with 15 bases separating them. This CDR3 is built from 16 residues. The CDR3 loop reads CASRGEVPHSNQPQHF. In DNA form, the CDR3 reads TGTGCCAGCAGGGGTGAAGTACCGCATAGCAATCAGCCCCAGCATTTT.

The rearrangement joins TRBV5-1 to TRBJ1-6, with D possibly matching TRBD1 (5 bases). Trimming left V 0 bases short and J 8 bases short, with 9 bases between. The CDR3 covers 14 residues. Looked up from germline, CDR1 is SGHRS and CDR2 is YFSETQ. This CDR3 is CASSLVGQDSPLHF. The DNA of the CDR3 is TGCGCCAGCAGCTTGGTCGGACAAGATTCACCCCTCCACTTT.

CDR3 residues: CASSRAYGNYGYTF. The CDR3 DNA reads TGTGCCAGCAGCCGCGCGTACGGAAACTATGGCTACACCTTC. This chain connects TRBV5-4 to TRBJ1-2; D remains ambiguous. CDR1 is SGHNT and CDR2 is YYREEE in the germline V gene (reference sequence). The V end lost 4 bases, the J end lost 2 bases, and 12 bases lay between the germline ends. The CDR3 has 14 residues.

This clonotype has just a few counts. The chain employs TRBV20-1 and TRBJ2-3; D assignment may be TRBD1 or TRBD2 (5 bases each). The ends were cut back, 5 bases at V and 1 base at J, with 16 bases in the middle. This CDR3 is 15 amino acids long. Per germline, CDR1 DFQATT and CDR2 SNEGSKA (reference sequence). The CDR3 spells CSASTGTQRTDTQYF. In DNA form, the CDR3 reads TGCAGTGCTTCTACCGGGACCCAACGCACAGATACGCAGTATTTT.

This clonotype has just a few counts. The chain combines TRBV2 with TRBJ2-6; the D is unclear. The germline CDR1 and CDR2 sequences are SNHLY and FYNNEI. The CDR3 covers 14 residues. Trimming removed 4 bases from V and 2 bases from J, with 6 bases in between. The CDR3 nucleotides are TGTGCCAGCAGTGGTGTTACTGGGGCCAACGTCCTGACTTTC. This encodes CASSGVTGANVLTF.

To note about this clonotype: This likely traces to a read error, being one base from a far larger clone. The chain employs TRBV7-8 and TRBJ1-6; D uncertain. The V gene's germline CDR1 is SGHVS and CDR2 FQNEAQ. The CDR3 spans 12 residues. The CDR3 DNA is TGTGCCAGCAGCCCTCTCTTGGGGTCGGCTCTCTTT. This gives the protein CASSPLLGSALF.

The chain combines TRBV19 with TRBJ2-1; D ambiguous. The V gene's germline CDR1 is LNHDA and CDR2 SQIVND (reference sequence). V dropped 9 bases and J dropped 2 bases, with 11 bases sitting between them. CDR3 length equals 13 residues. DNA of the CDR3: TGTGCCAGCACCCACACAACCTACAATGAGCAGTTCTTC. The encoded protein is CASTHTTYNEQFF.

The chain links TRBV9 to TRBJ2-3, with a tentative D call TRBD1 (6 bases). The CDR3 is 15 amino acids. The germline V and J ends were trimmed by 4 bases and 0 bases, with 12 bases remaining between them. CDR1 SGDLS and CDR2 YYNGEE come from the germline V gene. The CDR3 here is CASSQMDSSTDTQYF. CDR3 bases: TGTGCCAGCAGCCAAATGGACAGTAGCACAGATACGCAGTATTTT.

Within the sample, this clonotype is medium-sized. The J gene is TRBJ1-2, the V gene TRBV6-6; possibly TRBD1 for D (6 bases). CDR1 MNHNY and CDR2 SVGAGI come from the germline V gene (reference sequence). The V end was cut by 0 bases, the J end by 4 bases, with 12 bases between. The CDR3 length is 15 residues. CDR3 nucleotides: TGTGCCAGCAGTTACTCGGAGGGGGGGTCCTATGGCTACACCTTC. It codes for CASSYSEGGSYGYTF.